These 3 T cell receptor beta chains came from one sample sequenced in a study of shared clonotypes between healthy human individuals. Profiling relied on immunoSEQ multiplex PCR, and the TCRdb table lists in-frame clones only, not all of them. This sample yields some 240,000 clones, of which approximately 65% are seen a single time; more than 9.5% belongs to the top ten. The sequenced sample was memory CD4+ T cells sorted from blood. Subset reported: CD45RA-negative fraction. Receptors originate from a man under 40 in good health.

The rearrangement uses TRBV10-3 and TRBJ2-5; 8 bases are shared with TRBD1. CDR1 is ENHRY, CDR2 SYGVKD, per germline. This CDR3 comprises 16 residues. V dropped 5 bases and J dropped 4; count of bases not matched to a gene: 12. As DNA, the CDR3 is TGTGCCATCAGTATCGGACAGGGAAGAGTTCGAGAGACCCAGTACTTC. Protein product: CAISIGQGRVRETQYF.

The chain carries TRBV7-3 and TRBJ2-1, with TRBD2 matching 7 bases. Unmatched junction bases numbered 6, after V lost 5 bases and J lost 5 bases. This CDR3 is 14 amino acids long. The germline CDR1 and CDR2 sequences are SGHTA and FQGTGA. Here the CDR3 reads CASSQTSADNEQFF. DNA of the CDR3: TGTGCCAGCAGCCAAACTAGCGCCGACAATGAGCAGTTCTTC. Variable domain in full (rest from reference TRBV7-3 and TRBJ2-1): GAGVSQTPSNKVTEKGKYVELRCDPISGHTALYWYRQSLGQGPEFLIYFQGTGAADDSGLPNDRFFAVRPEGSVSTLKIQRTERGDSAVYLCASSQTSADNEQFFGPGTRLTVL.

This clone was seen only a few times. The same CDR3 can be traced to other DNA sequences in this sample. Written as DNA, the CDR3 is TGTGCCAGTAGTATATGGGGGCTCGACACTGAAGCTTTCTTT. Translated: CASSIWGLDTEAFF. This chain joins TRBV19 and TRBJ1-1; a weak D match, TRBD1 (6 bases). The germline CDR1 and CDR2 sequences are LNHDA and SQIVND (reference sequence). The CDR3 length is 14 residues. V lost 2 bases to trimming and J lost 3 bases, with 10 bases between them.